A single sample is the source of the 23 T cell receptor beta chains below, sequenced in a study of T cells in Graves' hyperthyroidism and ophthalmopathy. TCR beta CDR3 sequences were amplified from RNA transcripts. In the first-round RT-PCR of the TCR CDR3, the HTBI primer set was used. One entry per CDR3 protein results from TCRdb running MiXCR on the multiplex PCR reads. The repertoire has 600,000 to 750,000 distinct CDR3 sequences, roughly 17% of them found once; the top ten carry about a sixth. Material: blood. The receptor set was obtained from a man aged 45 to 65 with Graves' hyperthyroidism.

The rearrangement joins TRBV29-1 to TRBJ2-7, with D possibly TRBD1 on 6 matching bases. The CDR3 runs 12 residues. V dropped 5 bases and J dropped 6 bases, with 14 bases sitting between them. CDR1 and CDR2 (germline): SQVTM, ANQGSEA. CDR3 region: CSVSSGGGEQYF. The CDR3 nucleotides read TGCAGCGTTTCCAGTGGGGGCGGCGAGCAGTACTTC.

This clonotype was recorded many times. The gene calls are TRBV27 and TRBJ2-3; 10 bases match TRBD2. In germline, CDR1 is MNHEY, CDR2 SMNVEV (reference sequence). The CDR3 has 16 residues. The junction had 6 bases not matched to a gene; V was cut back by 2 bases and J by 4 bases. This chain's CDR3 is CASSLGLAGASDTQYF. The CDR3 nucleotides read TGTGCCAGCAGTTTAGGTCTAGCGGGAGCATCAGATACGCAGTATTTT.

This clonotype has only a few counts. CDR3 nucleotide sequence: TGTGCCAGTAGCCTTGGGACAGGGCAATATACGCAGTATTTT. Amino acid sequence: CASSLGTGQYTQYF. V usage is TRBV19 and J usage is TRBJ2-3, with 9 bases aligning to TRBD1. V shed 6 bases and J 7 bases; nucleotides not matched to a gene: 8. Germline V gives CDR1 LNHDA, CDR2 SQIVND (reference sequence). The CDR3 covers 14 residues.

The J gene is TRBJ2-7, the V gene TRBV5-6, with 10 bases aligning to TRBD2. Germline-derived CDR1 and CDR2 are SGHDT and YYEEEE. Trimming cost V 0 bases and J 5 bases; bases outside gene matches: 14. The length of the CDR3 is 18 residues. The CDR3: CASSLAVGASGSGNEQYF. The DNA for the CDR3 is TGTGCCAGCAGCTTGGCAGTGGGTGCTAGCGGGAGTGGCAACGAGCAGTACTTC.

This clonotype has a count of ten or more. This chain connects TRBV11-2 to TRBJ2-7; 11 nucleotides match TRBD1. Germline V gene sequence: CDR1 SGHAT, CDR2 FQNNGV. The CDR3 loop spans 15 amino acids. The J segment lost 0 bases and the V segment lost 5 bases, leaving 3 bases of the junction unmatched. This chain's CDR3 is CASSEGTGGSYEQYF. CDR3 nucleotide sequence: TGTGCCAGCAGCGAAGGGACAGGGGGCTCCTACGAGCAGTACTTC. Together with reference TRBV11-2 and TRBJ2-7, the CDR3 gives the full variable domain: EAGVAQSPRYKIIEKRQSVAFWCNPISGHATLYWYQQILGQGPKLLIQFQNNGVVDDSQLPKDRFSAERLKGVDSTLKIQPAKLEDSAVYLCASSEGTGGSYEQYFGPGTRLTVT.

V and J are TRBV6-2 or TRBV6-3 and TRBJ1-2; D is unclear. CDR3 length equals 14 residues. CDR1 and CDR2 from the germline V gene are MNHEY and SVGEGT. Trimming took 0 bases from V and 4 from J, leaving 9 bases between them. CDR3 sequence reads: CASSYSSGPYGYTF. The CDR3 DNA reads as TGTGCCAGCAGTTACTCGTCTGGGCCCTATGGCTACACCTTC.

The sample holds a few counts of this clonotype. The V and J genes are TRBV12-5 and TRBJ2-1; D possibly matches TRBD1 or TRBD2 (5 bases each). The CDR3 is made up of 15 amino acids. Germline V gives CDR1 LGHNT, CDR2 FRNRAP. V was shortened by 4 bases and J by 8 bases, with 18 bases between the two germline ends. The CDR3 spells CASGWDLAALDEQFF. The CDR3, as DNA: TGTGCTAGTGGTTGGGACCTCGCAGCACTCGATGAGCAGTTCTTC.

This clonotype was observed many times. This CDR3 reads CAISRDAVGQPQHF. For the CDR3, the DNA is TGTGCCATCAGCCGGGACGCGGTGGGCCAGCCCCAGCATTTT. V gene TRBV10-3 combines with J gene TRBJ1-5; a possible D gene is TRBD1 (5 bases). The CDR3 sequence is 14 residues long. With 6 bases removed from V and 7 bases from J, the gap between germline ends came to 16 bases. CDR1 is ENHRY, CDR2 SYGVKD, per germline.

In this sample, this clonotype turned up many times. The chain couples TRBV2 to TRBJ2-7; no definite D call. Germline-derived CDR1 and CDR2 are SNHLY and FYNNEI. Trimming removed 1 base from V and 6 bases from J, with 16 bases in between. This CDR3 is 15 amino acids long. CDR3 amino acids: CASSEELEVIGEQYF. The CDR3 DNA reads TGTGCCAGCAGTGAAGAGTTAGAGGTGATCGGCGAGCAGTACTTC.

This clonotype appeared many times. The J gene is TRBJ2-5, the V gene TRBV6-1; 7 bases are shared with TRBD1. The CDR3 spans 14 residues. V gave up 4 bases and J gave up 3 bases; unmatched junction bases: 5. Germline V gene lookup returns CDR1 MNHNS and CDR2 SASEGT. The CDR3 is CASSVGGAEETQYF. DNA of the CDR3: TGTGCCAGCAGTGTAGGGGGCGCCGAAGAGACCCAGTACTTC.

This clonotype was counted ten times or more. V is TRBV20-1 and J is TRBJ2-2; 9 bases agree with TRBD1. The length of the CDR3 is 14 residues. The V and J ends lost 6 bases and 4 bases, in that order; junction bases with no gene match: 6. Germline assignment: CDR1 DFQATT and CDR2 SNEGSKA (reference sequence). CDR3 DNA: TGCAGTGCCGATACAGGGGGCGTCACCGGGGAGCTGTTTTTT. Amino acid sequence: CSADTGGVTGELFF.

In regard to this clonotype: Being one base from a much bigger clone, this may be a read error. Lacking the conserved final phenylalanine or tryptophan, this CDR3 likely reflects a read error. V and J are TRBV7-2 and TRBJ1-5; 7 nucleotides line up with TRBD1. From germline, CDR1 is SGHTA and CDR2 FQGNSA. The trim removed 2 bases at V and 4 bases at J, leaving 5 bases unmatched. The CDR3 consists of 15 residues. The CDR3 DNA reads as TGTGCCAGCAGCTTAAGAGGGGGCAGGAATCAGCCCCAGCATGTT. Encoded protein: CASSLRGGRNQPQHV.

This clonotype turned up a few times. The chain recombines TRBV20-1 with TRBJ2-7; 9 positions agree with TRBD2. V was pared by 5 bases and J by 4 bases, with 6 bases of the junction left unmatched. Germline CDR1 DFQATT, CDR2 SNEGSKA (reference sequence). The CDR3 loop spans 13 amino acids. CDR3 in amino acids: CSAGGLAVYEQYF. The CDR3 coding sequence is TGCAGTGCTGGGGGACTAGCAGTTTACGAGCAGTACTTC.

This clonotype appeared many times. J is TRBJ2-7 and V is TRBV28, with D possibly matching TRBD2 (6 bases). Trimming took off 5 bases at V and 1 base at J, with 12 bases between the two ends. Germline assignment: CDR1 MDHEN and CDR2 SYDVKM. The CDR3 has 14 residues. CDR3 residues: CASSAPGGSYEQYF. CDR3 in DNA: TGTGCCAGCAGTGCCCCAGGAGGGTCCTACGAGCAGTACTTC.

This sequence joins TRBV27 and TRBJ1-5; D is undetermined. The V end was cut by 5 bases, the J end by 7 bases, with 21 bases between. CDR3 size: 16 residues. Germline loops: CDR1 MNHEY, CDR2 SMNVEV (reference sequence). CDR3 nucleotides: TGTGCCAGCAGTCCTCTCTCCTTGGGAATTGGCCAGCCCCAGCATTTT. It codes for CASSPLSLGIGQPQHF.

This clonotype was detected ten times or more. V and J are TRBV6-2 or TRBV6-3 and TRBJ2-1, with TRBD2 matching 11 bases. From germline, CDR1 is MNHEY and CDR2 SVGEGT. The CDR3 spans 17 residues. The V segment lost 1 base and the J segment 7 bases; nucleotides outside the gene matches: 9. CDR3 sequence: CASSYLLLAGGRNEQFF. CDR3 in DNA: TGTGCCAGCAGTTACTTATTGCTAGCGGGAGGTCGAAATGAGCAGTTCTTC.

As for this clonotype: This clone may be a read error of a much larger clone one base away. J is TRBJ2-5 and V is TRBV27; D is possibly TRBD2 (5 bases). Looked up from germline, CDR1 is MNHEY and CDR2 is SMNVEV (reference sequence). This CDR3 is 15 amino acids long. In nucleotides, the CDR3 is TGTGCCAGCAGTCCCGGGGTAGGGATAAAAGAGACCCAGCACTTC. Its translation is CASSPGVGIKETQHF.

This clonotype was seen repeatedly, ten times or more. This chain links TRBV28 with TRBJ2-7; D could derive from TRBD1 or TRBD2 (5 bases each). V lost 6 bases and J 3 bases, leaving 15 bases between the germline ends. This CDR3 is 14 amino acids long. Germline V gene lookup returns CDR1 MDHEN and CDR2 SYDVKM. The CDR3 nucleotides read TGTGCCAGCAGCTATCAGAGGGGTGACTACGAGCAGTACTTC. Protein: CASSYQRGDYEQYF. Together with reference TRBV28 and TRBJ2-7, the CDR3 gives the full variable domain: DVKVTQSSRYLVKRTGEKVFLECVQDMDHENMFWYRQDPGLGLRLIYFSYDVKMKEKGDIPEGYSVSREKKERFSLILESASTNQTSMYLCASSYQRGDYEQYFGPGTRLTVT.

For the CDR3, the DNA is TGTGCCAGCAGACCCGAGATTCTACAGGGTTCTGGAAACACCATATATTTT. Encoded protein: CASRPEILQGSGNTIYF. The chain combines TRBV6-1 with TRBJ1-3, with D maybe TRBD1 (6 bases). The CDR3 is 17 residues long. From germline, CDR1 is MNHNS and CDR2 SASEGT. V dropped 6 bases and J dropped 1 base, with 19 bases sitting between them.

The V gene is TRBV6-5, the J gene TRBJ2-1; 8 bases align to TRBD2. The germline gives CDR1 MNHEY, CDR2 SVGAGI. Unmatched junction bases numbered 12, after V lost 2 bases and J lost 6 bases. This CDR3 contains 17 residues. CDR3 coding DNA: TGTGCCAGCAGTTACGGTCTGAGCGGGAGTGGGGGCAATGAGCAGTTCTTC. It yields the protein CASSYGLSGSGGNEQFF.

This clonotype has just a few counts. The chain couples TRBV6-2 or TRBV6-3 to TRBJ2-1; 14 nucleotides match TRBD2. Germline V lookup: CDR1 MNHEY, CDR2 SVGEGT. The CDR3 runs 16 residues. Unmatched junction bases numbered 12, after V lost 8 bases and J lost 9 bases. CDR3 nucleotide sequence: TGTGCCAGCGGTAAAACCGGGACTAGCGGGAGAACTGAGCAGTTCTTC. Translated: CASGKTGTSGRTEQFF.

Ten or more counts support this clonotype. The V and J genes are TRBV27 and TRBJ2-7; D remains unclear. The V gene lost 8 bases and the J gene lost 2 bases, with 16 bases spanning the gap. The CDR3 has 14 amino acids. Germline CDR1 reads MNHEY; CDR2 reads SMNVEV (reference sequence). CDR3 protein: CASGPLSNPYEQYF. The DNA for the CDR3 is TGTGCCAGCGGACCCCTTAGCAACCCCTACGAGCAGTACTTC.

This clonotype was recorded a few times. The genes are TRBV11-2 and TRBJ1-5; D is undetermined. This CDR3 has 13 amino acids. Looked up from germline, CDR1 is SGHAT and CDR2 is FQNNGV. V was cut by 3 bases and J by 7 bases, with 10 bases left in between. The CDR3 loop is CASSFGVGQPQHF. The CDR3 bases are TGTGCCAGCAGCTTCGGGGTGGGCCAGCCCCAGCATTTT.